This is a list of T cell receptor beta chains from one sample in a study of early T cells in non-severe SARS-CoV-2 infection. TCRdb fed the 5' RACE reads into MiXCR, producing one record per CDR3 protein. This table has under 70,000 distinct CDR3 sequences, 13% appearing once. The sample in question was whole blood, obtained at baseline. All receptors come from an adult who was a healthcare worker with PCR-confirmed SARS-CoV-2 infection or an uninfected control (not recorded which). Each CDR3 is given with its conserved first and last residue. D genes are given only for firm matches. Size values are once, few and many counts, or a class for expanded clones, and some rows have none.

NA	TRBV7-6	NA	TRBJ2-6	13	TGTGCCAGCGGCCCCCTGACAGAAAACGTCCTGACTTTC	CASGPLTENVLTF
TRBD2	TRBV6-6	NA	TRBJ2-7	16	TGTGCCACCGCCGGGGAGCGGGGGGAGAGCTCCTACGAGCAGTACTTC	CATAGERGESSYEQYF
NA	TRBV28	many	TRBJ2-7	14	TGTGCCAGCAGTTGGGACTCTAGCTCCTACGAGCAGTACTTC	CASSWDSSSYEQYF
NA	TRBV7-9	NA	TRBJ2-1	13	TGTGCCAGCAGCTCGGGGACTTCCAATGAGCAGTTCTTC	CASSSGTSNEQFF
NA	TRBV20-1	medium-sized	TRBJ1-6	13	TGCAGTGCTAGGCACAGTCCCAATTCACCCCTCCACTTT	CSARHSPNSPLHF
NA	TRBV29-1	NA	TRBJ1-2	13	TGCAGCGTTGAAGAGGGCCGGAACTATGGCTACACCTTC	CSVEEGRNYGYTF
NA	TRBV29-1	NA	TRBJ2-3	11	TGCAGCCCTACCCTAGCAGATACGCAGTATTTT	CSPTLADTQYF
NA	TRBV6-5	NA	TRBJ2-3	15	TGTGCCAGCAGTTACTCGACGGGGGGCCGGGATACGCAGTATTTT	CASSYSTGGRDTQYF
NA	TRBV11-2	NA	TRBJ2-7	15	TGTGCCAGCAGCCGGCCCGGGACCGAGGCCTACGAGCAGTACTTC	CASSRPGTEAYEQYF
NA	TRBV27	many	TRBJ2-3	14	TGTGCCAGCAGACCACAGGGAAGGACAGATACGCAGTATTTT	CASRPQGRTDTQYF
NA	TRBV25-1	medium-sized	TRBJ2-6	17	TGTGCCAGCAGTCCAACGGGGCCTGGCTCTGGGGCCAACGTCCTGACTTTC	CASSPTGPGSGANVLTF
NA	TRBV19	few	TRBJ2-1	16	TGTGCCAGTAGTATGTACGAGGGCCTAGGCTACAATGAGCAGTTCTTC	CASSMYEGLGYNEQFF
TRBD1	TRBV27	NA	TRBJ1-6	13	TGTGCCAGCAATATAACGTGGACAGGGGGCCTCCACTTT	CASNITWTGGLHF
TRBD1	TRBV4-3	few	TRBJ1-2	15	TGCGCCAGCAGCCCAGCTAGGGGGCGGAACTATGGCTACACCTTC	CASSPARGRNYGYTF
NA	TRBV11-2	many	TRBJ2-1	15	TGTGCCAGCAGCTTAGCCAGGAGCTCCTACAATGAGCAGTTCTTC	CASSLARSSYNEQFF
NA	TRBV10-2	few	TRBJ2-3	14	TGCGCCAGCCTTACAGGCCATTGGGGAGATACGCAGTATTTT	CASLTGHWGDTQYF
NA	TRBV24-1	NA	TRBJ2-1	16	TGTGCCACCAGTGATCCCCAGGGGTTACTTAGGAATGAGCAGTTCTTC	CATSDPQGLLRNEQFF
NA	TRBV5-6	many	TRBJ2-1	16	TGTGCCAGCAGTCTGGCCTCTACCATTCTTACAAATGAGCAGTTCTTC	CASSLASTILTNEQFF
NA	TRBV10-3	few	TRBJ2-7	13	TGTGCCATCAGCCAATCTGGTCCCTACGAGCAGTACTTC	CAISQSGPYEQYF
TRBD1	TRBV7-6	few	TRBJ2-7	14	TGTGCCAGCAGCCCCCAGGGACAGGCCTACGAGCAGTACTTC	CASSPQGQAYEQYF
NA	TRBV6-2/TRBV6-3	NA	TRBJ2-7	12	TGTGCCAGCAGTTACGGCCAAGACGAGCAGTACTTC	CASSYGQDEQYF
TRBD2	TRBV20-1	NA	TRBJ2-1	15	TGCAGTGCTACCCGGACTAGCGGGGGCTACAATGAGCAGTTCTTC	CSATRTSGGYNEQFF
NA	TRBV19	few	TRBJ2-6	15	TGTGCCAGTAGTCTGACAGCATCTGGGGCCAACGTCCTGACTTTC	CASSLTASGANVLTF
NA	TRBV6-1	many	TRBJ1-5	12	TGTGCCAGTCAGTGGACGAACCAGCCCCAGCATTTT	CASQWTNQPQHF
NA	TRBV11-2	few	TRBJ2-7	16	TGTGCCAGCAGCTTAGATATGGAACTAACCCTATACGAGCAGTACTTC	CASSLDMELTLYEQYF
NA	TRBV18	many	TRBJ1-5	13	TGTGCCAGCTCACGGCAGGATAATCAGCCCCAGCATTTT	CASSRQDNQPQHF